This TCR beta chain was retrieved from a study of OX40 agonist ivuxolimab in advanced cancers. Notes on this clone: Antigen specificity is unknown.

Profiling relied on immunoSEQ multiplex PCR, and the TCRdb table lists in-frame clones only, not all of them. This table has over 60,000 clones, roughly 87% appearing once. Blood sampling took place at baseline, cycle 4 day 1, and cycle 7 day 1. The CDR3 length is 13 residues. Trimming took off 6 bases at V and 2 bases at J, with 10 bases between the two ends. Germline CDR1 and CDR2: SGHAT and FQNNGV. Findings of the study overall: CD4+ and CD8+ T cells in blood underwent clonal expansion by week 6 at 0.1 to 3.0 mg/kg. Expanded clones were, on average, more numerous in CD8+ T cells than in CD4+.

This specimen consisted of CD4+ or CD8+ T cells sorted from blood, obtained in a trial of the OX40 agonist ivuxolimab. This clonotype was sampled from an adult with an advanced solid tumor such as melanoma, head and neck, liver or kidney cancer. The rearrangement uses TRBV11-2 and TRBJ1-2, with a possible D match to TRBD1 (5 bases). CDR3 sequence reads: CASSIWGNYGYTF. Here the CDR3 DNA reads TGTGCCAGCAGTATATGGGGGAACTATGGCTACACCTTC.